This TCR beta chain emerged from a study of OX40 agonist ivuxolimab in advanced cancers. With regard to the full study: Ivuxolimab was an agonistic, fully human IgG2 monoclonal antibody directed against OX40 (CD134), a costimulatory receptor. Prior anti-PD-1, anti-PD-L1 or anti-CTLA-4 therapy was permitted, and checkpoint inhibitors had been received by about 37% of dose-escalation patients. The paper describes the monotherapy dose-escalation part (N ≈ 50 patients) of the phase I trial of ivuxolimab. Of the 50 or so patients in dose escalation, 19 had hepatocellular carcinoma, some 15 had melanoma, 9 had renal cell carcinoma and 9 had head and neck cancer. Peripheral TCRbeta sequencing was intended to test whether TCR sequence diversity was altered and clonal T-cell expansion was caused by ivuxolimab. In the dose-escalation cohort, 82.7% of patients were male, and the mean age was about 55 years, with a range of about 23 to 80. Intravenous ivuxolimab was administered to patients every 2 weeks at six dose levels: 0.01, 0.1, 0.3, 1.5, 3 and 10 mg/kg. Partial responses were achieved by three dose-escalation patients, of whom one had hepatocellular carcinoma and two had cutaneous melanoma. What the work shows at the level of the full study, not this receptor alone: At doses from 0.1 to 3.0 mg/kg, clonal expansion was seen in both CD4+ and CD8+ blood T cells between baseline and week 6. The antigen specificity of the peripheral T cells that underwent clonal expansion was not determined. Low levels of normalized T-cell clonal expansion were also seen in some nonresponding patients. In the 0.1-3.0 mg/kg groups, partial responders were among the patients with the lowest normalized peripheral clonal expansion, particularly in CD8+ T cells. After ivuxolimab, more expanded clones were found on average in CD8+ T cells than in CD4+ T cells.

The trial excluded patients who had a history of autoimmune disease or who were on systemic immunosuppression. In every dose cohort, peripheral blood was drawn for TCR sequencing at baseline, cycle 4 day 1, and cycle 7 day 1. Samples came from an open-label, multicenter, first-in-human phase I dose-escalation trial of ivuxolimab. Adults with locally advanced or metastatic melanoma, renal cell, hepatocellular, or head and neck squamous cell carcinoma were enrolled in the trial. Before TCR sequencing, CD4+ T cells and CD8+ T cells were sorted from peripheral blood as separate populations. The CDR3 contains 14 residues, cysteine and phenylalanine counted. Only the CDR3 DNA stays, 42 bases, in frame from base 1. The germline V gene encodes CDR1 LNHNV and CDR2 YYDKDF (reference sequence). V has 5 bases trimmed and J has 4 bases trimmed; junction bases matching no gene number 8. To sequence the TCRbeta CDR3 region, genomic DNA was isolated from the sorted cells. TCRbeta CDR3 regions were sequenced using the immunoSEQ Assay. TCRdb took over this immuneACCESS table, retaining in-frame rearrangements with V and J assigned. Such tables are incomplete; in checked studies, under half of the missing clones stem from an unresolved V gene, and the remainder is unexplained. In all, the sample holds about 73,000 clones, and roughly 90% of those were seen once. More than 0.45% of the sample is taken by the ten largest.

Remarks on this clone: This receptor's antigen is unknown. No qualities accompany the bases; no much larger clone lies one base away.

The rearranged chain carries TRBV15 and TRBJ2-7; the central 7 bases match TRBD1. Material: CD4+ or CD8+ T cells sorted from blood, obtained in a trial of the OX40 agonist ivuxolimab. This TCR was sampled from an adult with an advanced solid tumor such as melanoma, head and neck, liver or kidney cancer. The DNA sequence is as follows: TGTGCCACCAGCTCCGAAGGGGGCCGTTACGAGCAGTACTTC. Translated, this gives CATSSEGGRYEQYF.